This T cell receptor beta chain appears in the sequencing data of a study of OX40 agonist ivuxolimab in advanced cancers. Regarding the complete study: Ivuxolimab, which targeted the costimulatory receptor OX40 (CD134), was an agonistic, fully human IgG2 monoclonal antibody. Peripheral TCRbeta sequencing aimed to test whether ivuxolimab altered TCR sequence diversity and caused clonal T-cell expansion. In the dose-escalation cohort, 82.7% of patients were male, and the mean age was roughly 60 years, with a range of about 23 to 90. The paper covers the monotherapy dose-escalation part of the phase I ivuxolimab trial, which included N of about 50 patients. Patients were allowed to have had prior anti-PD-1, anti-PD-L1 or anti-CTLA-4 therapy, and approximately 41% of the dose-escalation patients had previously received checkpoint inhibitors. Of the roughly 51 dose-escalation patients, hepatocellular carcinoma was present in approximately 20, melanoma in some 15, renal cell carcinoma in 9 and head and neck cancer in 9. Intravenous ivuxolimab was administered to patients every 2 weeks at six dose levels: 0.01, 0.1, 0.3, 1.5, 3 and 10 mg/kg. Partial responses occurred in three dose-escalation patients: two with cutaneous melanoma and one with hepatocellular carcinoma. Results and caveats for the whole study, not just this receptor: In partial responders in the 0.1-3.0 mg/kg groups, normalized peripheral clonal expansion was found to be among the lowest, especially among CD8+ T cells. Clonal expansion of both CD4+ and CD8+ blood T cells was observed from baseline to week 6 at doses 0.1 to 3.0 mg/kg. On average, CD8+ T cells showed more expanded clones than CD4+ T cells after ivuxolimab. Antigen specificity was not determined for the clonally expanded peripheral T cells. Low levels of normalized T-cell clonal expansion were also seen in some nonresponding patients.

For sequencing of the TCRbeta CDR3 region, genomic DNA was extracted from the sorted cells. The immunoSEQ Assay was used for sequencing of TCRbeta CDR3 regions. TCRdb limited this immuneACCESS table to in-frame rearrangements with V and J called. A share of clones is missing; checked studies link under half to unresolved V genes, and the rest is unexplained. The sample table contains about 81,000 clones; only one count was recorded for around 93% of them. The ten largest clones take up roughly an eighth of the sample. CDR1 and CDR2 are drawn from the germline V gene: LGHNA, YNFKEQ. Cut back by 2 bases and 3 bases, the V and J ends lie 14 bases apart. Taken from cysteine to phenylalanine, the CDR3 has 15 residues. This entry keeps only the CDR3 DNA: 45 bases, framed from base 1. A word on this clone: No cognate antigen has been identified for it. Base-call qualities are not available, and no considerably larger clone is one nucleotide away.

Patients with autoimmune disease history or receiving systemic immunosuppression were excluded from the trial. In every dose cohort, peripheral blood was drawn for TCR sequencing at baseline, cycle 4 day 1, and cycle 7 day 1. The samples were drawn from a first-in-human, open-label, multicenter phase I dose-escalation trial of ivuxolimab. Adults with locally advanced or metastatic melanoma, renal cell carcinoma, hepatocellular carcinoma or head and neck squamous cell carcinoma were enrolled in the trial. Before TCR sequencing, CD4+ T cells and CD8+ T cells from peripheral blood were sorted into separate populations.

This TCR came from an adult with an advanced solid tumor such as melanoma, head and neck, liver or kidney cancer. The sample in question was CD4+ or CD8+ T cells sorted from blood, obtained in a trial of the OX40 agonist ivuxolimab. The chain employs TRBV4-2 and TRBJ2-7; a tentative D match to TRBD1 spans 5 bases. CDR3 reads: CASSQMAGPNYEQYF. DNA sequence: TGTGCCAGCAGCCAAATGGCAGGGCCGAACTACGAGCAGTACTTC.